These 21 T cell receptor beta chains share one sample of origin, sequenced in a study of T cell responses to AZD1222 COVID-19 vaccine. The table came from immunoSEQ multiplex PCR; TCRdb's copy has only in-frame clones and leaves some out. The table records under 95,000 clones, approximately 86% of them present only once. This specimen was peripheral blood, taken on day 0 of AZD1222 vaccination. The source of these receptors is an adult in good health.

The CDR3 loop is CASSYDGQGIPYEQYF. The CDR3 DNA follows: TGTGCCAGCAGTTACGACGGACAGGGGATCCCGTACGAGCAGTACTTC. This chain connects TRBV6-6 to TRBJ2-7, with TRBD1 matching 9 bases. CDR1 is MNHNY and CDR2 is SVGAGI in the germline V gene (reference sequence). V was clipped by 2 bases and J by 4 bases; unmatched bases: 9. The CDR3 has 16 residues.

This chain uses TRBV28 with TRBJ2-5, with 8 bases matching TRBD1. Germline assignment: CDR1 MDHEN and CDR2 SYDVKM. The CDR3 runs 16 residues. Losses at the gene ends were 6 bases for V and 5 bases for J; bases not matched to a gene: 14. Here the CDR3 reads CASRFDRGFWGETQYF. In DNA, the CDR3 is TGTGCCAGCAGATTCGACAGGGGCTTCTGGGGGGAGACCCAGTACTTC.

V is TRBV18 and J is TRBJ1-2, with TRBD1 matching 12 bases. In germline, CDR1 is KGHSH, CDR2 LQKENI. There are 17 residues in the CDR3. V lost 6 bases and J lost 6; bases outside the gene matches: 14. The CDR3 sequence: CASSQTTGTGGPDGYTF. CDR3 in DNA: TGTGCCAGCTCCCAGACAACCGGGACAGGGGGCCCCGATGGCTACACCTTC.

The genes are TRBV7-9 and TRBJ1-1; D remains unclear. The CDR3 has 13 residues. V lost 6 bases to trimming and J lost 7 bases, with 15 bases between them. Germline V lookup: CDR1 SEHNR, CDR2 FQNEAQ (reference sequence). The CDR3 sequence: CASRAGRALEAFF. As DNA, the CDR3 is TGTGCCAGCAGGGCGGGTAGGGCCCTTGAAGCTTTCTTT.

V is TRBV7-9 and J is TRBJ1-6, with D uncertain. The CDR3 totals 14 residues. V was trimmed by 5 bases and J by 11 bases, leaving 16 bases between them. CDR1 is SEHNR, CDR2 FQNEAQ, per germline (reference sequence). The DNA of the CDR3 is TGTGCCAGCAGCCCGGACGGGGAGAATCCACCCCTCCACTTT. This sequence encodes CASSPDGENPPLHF.

This chain connects TRBV7-2 to TRBJ1-3; D might be TRBD1 (5 bases). The CDR3 runs 16 residues. Trimming cost V 2 bases and J 0 bases, with 11 bases left between them. Looked up from germline, CDR1 is SGHTA and CDR2 is FQGNSA. CDR3 residues: CASSLNRQSSGNTIYF. The DNA for the CDR3 is TGTGCCAGCAGCTTAAACAGACAGAGCTCTGGAAACACCATATATTTT.

The chain recombines TRBV27 with TRBJ1-1, with D hard to call. The CDR3 is made up of 15 amino acids. In germline, CDR1 is MNHEY, CDR2 SMNVEV (reference sequence). V was shortened by 2 bases and J by 5 bases, with 15 bases between the two germline ends. The CDR3 coding sequence is TGTGCCAGCAGTTTACGATATACCGGGGTGACTGAAGCTTTCTTT. It specifies CASSLRYTGVTEAFF.

The chain joins TRBV27 to TRBJ1-5; TRBD1 agrees at 8 bases. J was trimmed by 6 bases and V by 5 bases; bases with no gene match: 15. CDR1 is MNHEY and CDR2 is SMNVEV in the germline V gene (reference sequence). The CDR3 totals 17 residues. CDR3 protein: CASSPNYRTGLRQPQHF. The CDR3 DNA reads TGTGCCAGCAGTCCGAACTACCGGACAGGGCTCCGTCAGCCCCAGCATTTT.

Only one count was recorded for this clone. A read error may produce the germline difference seen at one junction end. The genes are TRBV12-3 or TRBV12-4 and TRBJ2-5; TRBD2 aligns across 9 bases. The CDR3 spans 13 residues. The CDR3 DNA sequence: TGTGCCAGCAGTAAAGGGACTAGCCTTGCGGGGGACTTC. Its translation is CASSKGTSLAGDF.

This chain uses TRBV3-1 (or the pseudogene TRBV3-2) with TRBJ2-3, with 8 nucleotides matching TRBD2. This CDR3 comprises 16 residues. Germline trimming cut 5 bases from V and 6 bases from J; bases unmatched to any gene: 13. The germline V gene encodes CDR1 LGHDT and CDR2 YNNKEL (reference sequence). The CDR3 coding sequence is TGTGCCAGCAGCTATGGCGGGGGGCGATTAGGCGATACGCAGTATTTT. Protein sequence: CASSYGGGRLGDTQYF.

The chain combines TRBV9 with TRBJ1-6, with 8 nucleotides matching TRBD1. V shed 2 bases, J shed 10 bases, and the junction held 14 bases outside the gene matches. The germline gives CDR1 SGDLS, CDR2 YYNGEE. The CDR3 has 17 residues. CDR3 nucleotide sequence: TGTGCCAGCAGCGTCGGTCCTACAGGGGGGGGGAACTCACCCCTCCACTTT. Protein: CASSVGPTGGGNSPLHF.

This clone was observed once. Other DNA sequences within the sample encode an identical CDR3. The chain employs TRBV28 and TRBJ2-7; no definite D call. This CDR3 contains 11 residues. V shed 6 bases and J shed 1 base, with 4 bases lying between them. Germline V lookup: CDR1 MDHEN, CDR2 SYDVKM. The CDR3 DNA reads as TGTGCCAGCAGATCTTCCTACGAGCAGTACTTC. It specifies CASRSSYEQYF.

The CDR3 is CASSLRQGSAYNEQFF. DNA for the CDR3: TGTGCCAGCAGTTTACGACAGGGATCGGCCTACAATGAGCAGTTCTTC. The chain uses TRBV28 and TRBJ2-1; 7 bases match TRBD1. Germline CDR1 is MDHEN and CDR2 is SYDVKM. The CDR3 spans 16 residues. With 2 bases clipped from V and 2 bases from J, the junction kept 6 bases outside the gene matches.

This rearrangement joins TRBV19 to TRBJ1-5, with TRBD1 identical over 9 bases. Germline values: CDR1 LNHDA, CDR2 SQIVND (reference sequence). CDR3 length equals 15 residues. The V and J ends lost 5 bases and 4 bases, in that order; junction bases with no gene match: 6. CDR3 protein: CASSEGQGGNQPQHF. The CDR3, as DNA: TGTGCCAGTAGTGAGGGACAGGGAGGAAATCAGCCCCAGCATTTT.

J is TRBJ2-7 and V is TRBV2; D possibly matches TRBD1 or TRBD2 (5 bases each). CDR1 is SNHLY and CDR2 is FYNNEI in the germline V gene. The CDR3 has 15 residues. Trimming removed 5 bases from V and 1 base from J, with 15 bases in between. The CDR3, as DNA: TGTGCCAGCAGTCTGGGGCGGGTAGTTTCCTACGAGCAGTACTTC. It yields the protein CASSLGRVVSYEQYF.

The chain joins TRBV9 to TRBJ2-5; the D gene is possibly TRBD1 (6 bases). Deletions cut 0 bases from V and 1 base from J, with 13 bases between. The CDR3 runs 16 residues. Looked up from germline, CDR1 is SGDLS and CDR2 is YYNGEE. The CDR3 DNA follows: TGTGCCAGCAGCGTAGCTGGGGGCTTACGCCAAGAGACCCAGTACTTC. It yields the protein CASSVAGGLRQETQYF.

The rearrangement uses TRBV20-1 and TRBJ2-7, with 9 bases identical to TRBD2. The CDR3 extends over 11 amino acids. Germline V gene data show CDR1 as DFQATT and CDR2 as SNEGSKA (reference sequence). The CDR3 nucleotides read TGCCTAGCGGGAAATGCCTACGAGCAGTACTTC. Translated: CLAGNAYEQYF.

This clone was observed once. The gene calls are TRBV5-1 and TRBJ2-7; 11 nucleotides align to TRBD2. Losses at the gene ends were 4 bases for V and 4 bases for J; bases not matched to a gene: 19. The germline gives CDR1 SGHRS, CDR2 YFSETQ. The CDR3 has 19 amino acids. CDR3 in DNA: TGCGCCAGCAGCAAAGGTCCTGGGACTAGCGGAGGGTCCCTATACGAGCAGTACTTC. It codes for CASSKGPGTSGGSLYEQYF.

The chain is built from TRBV7-2 and TRBJ2-5; D might be TRBD2 (5 bases). CDR1 is SGHTA, CDR2 FQGNSA, per germline. The ends were cut back, 1 base at V and 4 bases at J, with 10 bases in the middle. The CDR3 covers 14 residues. The CDR3, as DNA: TGTGCCAGCAGCTTAGTGACTAACGGAGAGACCCAGTACTTC. This sequence encodes CASSLVTNGETQYF.

This sequence joins TRBV4-1 and TRBJ1-1; possible D gene TRBD1, 5 bases. V dropped 3 bases and J dropped 0 bases, with 14 bases sitting between them. The V gene's germline CDR1 is MGHRA and CDR2 YSYEKL. The CDR3 is 16 amino acids. The CDR3: CASSQTRQIMNTEAFF. The CDR3, as DNA: TGCGCCAGCAGCCAGACCAGACAGATTATGAACACTGAAGCTTTCTTT.

The genes are TRBV5-4 and TRBJ2-1; TRBD2 matches at 9 bases. The ends lost 5 bases at V and 3 bases at J; junction bases unmatched: 3. Germline V lookup: CDR1 SGHNT, CDR2 YYREEE (reference sequence). CDR3 length: 14 residues. The CDR3 DNA reads TGTGCCAGCAGTAGCGGGAGATACTACAATGAGCAGTTCTTC. Translation: CASSSGRYYNEQFF.